A selection of T cell receptor beta chains follows, all from one sample in a study of T cells in Graves' hyperthyroidism and ophthalmopathy. Each CDR3 protein is one row after TCRdb ran MiXCR on the multiplex PCR reads. The sample records approximately 250,000 distinct CDR3 sequences, roughly a quarter being singletons. The specimen was blood. Receptor source: a woman aged 40 to 50 with Graves' ophthalmopathy. Both conserved end residues are part of each CDR3. D genes are given only for firm matches. Clone size is not always given. Where it is, it says once, few, many or a class for expanded clones.

size,V,D,J,CDR3,DNA
-,TRBV19,TRBD1,TRBJ2-5,CASSIDGQGMETQYF,TGTGCCAGTAGTATAGATGGACAGGGTATGGAGACCCAGTACTTC
-,TRBV12-3/TRBV12-4,TRBD2,TRBJ2-5,CASSNPRGETQYF,TGTGCCAGCAGTAACCCGCGGGGGGAGACCCAGTACTTC
many,TRBV2,-,TRBJ2-2,CASKTQGTGELFF,TGTGCCAGCAAAACACAGGGAACCGGGGAGCTGTTTTTT
-,TRBV28,TRBD1,TRBJ2-6,CASSLLTGGSSIGANVLTF,TGTGCCAGCAGCTTACTGACAGGGGGCTCTTCCATTGGGGCCAACGTCCTGACTTTC
many,TRBV27,-,TRBJ1-3,CASSSSGLPGNTIYF,TGTGCCAGCAGTTCCTCCGGACTTCCCGGAAACACCATATATTTT
-,TRBV2,-,TRBJ2-7,CASSEVVQGVSVQYF,TGTGCCAGCAGTGAAGTAGTTCAGGGAGTTTCCGTGCAGTACTTC
many,TRBV6-1,-,TRBJ2-7,CATKWTDLGYEQYF,TGTGCCACAAAGTGGACCGATCTTGGTTACGAGCAGTACTTC
-,TRBV12-3/TRBV12-4,TRBD1,TRBJ1-1,CASTFTGGTEAFF,TGTGCCAGCACTTTCACAGGGGGCACTGAAGCTTTCTTT
-,TRBV11-1,TRBD1,TRBJ2-7,CASTMGGQGAREQYF,TGTGCCAGCACCATGGGGGGACAGGGGGCTCGAGAGCAGTACTTC
many,TRBV24-1,-,TRBJ1-5,CATSDLIGPQHF,TGTGCCACCAGTGATCTCATCGGGCCCCAGCATTTT
many,TRBV11-1,-,TRBJ2-7,CASSLAIGSRLEQYF,TGTGCCAGCAGCTTAGCTATCGGGAGCCGGCTCGAGCAGTACTTC
many,TRBV20-1,-,TRBJ2-7,CSAMFSYEQYF,TGCAGTGCTATGTTTTCCTACGAGCAGTACTTC
-,TRBV6-4,-,TRBJ1-1,CASSAYTNRASTNTEAFF,TGTGCCAGCAGTGCCTACACTAACAGGGCCTCCACGAACACTGAAGCTTTCTTT
many,TRBV27,-,TRBJ2-7,CASSSYREHSYEQYF,TGTGCCAGCAGTTCCTACCGGGAACACTCCTACGAGCAGTACTTC
many,TRBV28,-,TRBJ2-7,CASSPFYEQYF,TGTGCCAGCTCGCCGTTCTACGAGCAGTACTTC
many,TRBV27,TRBD1,TRBJ2-1,CASSLLAGTEEQFF,TGTGCCAGCAGTTTACTGGCCGGGACAGAAGAGCAGTTCTTC
many,TRBV18,TRBD2,TRBJ2-1,CASSPPGLAGGDEQFF,TGTGCCAGCTCACCGCCGGGACTAGCGGGTGGGGATGAGCAGTTCTTC
many,TRBV6-1,-,TRBJ2-2,CASSVSQVFGELFF,TGTGCCAGCAGTGTGTCCCAGGTTTTCGGGGAGCTGTTTTTT
-,TRBV28,-,TRBJ2-7,CASSPPGEAYEQYF,TGTGCCAGCAGCCCCCCGGGGGAAGCCTACGAGCAGTACTTC
many,TRBV6-5,TRBD2,TRBJ2-7,CASSPGRAYEQYF,TGTGCCAGCAGTCCCGGGAGGGCCTACGAGCAGTACTTC
many,TRBV5-5,-,TRBJ2-7,CASSLAFGEQYF,TGTGCCAGCAGCTTGGCCTTCGGTGAGCAGTACTTC
-,TRBV5-1,-,TRBJ2-7,CASSLGGPTEQYF,TGCGCCAGCAGCTTGGGAGGGCCGACCGAGCAGTACTTC
many,TRBV12-3/TRBV12-4,TRBD1,TRBJ1-2,CASSHGTGNGYTF,TGTGCCAGCAGTCACGGGACAGGGAATGGCTACACCTTC
-,TRBV6-1,-,TRBJ2-5,CASSETDSQETQYF,TGTGCCAGCAGTGAAACGGACAGTCAAGAGACCCAGTACTTC
many,TRBV6-4,-,TRBJ2-6,CASSRYRQAAHSGANVLTF,TGTGCCAGCAGTCGCTACCGACAGGCCGCTCACTCTGGGGCCAACGTCCTGACTTTC
many,TRBV6-5,-,TRBJ2-5,CASSYSAWSGSQETQYF,TGTGCCAGCAGTTACTCGGCGTGGTCAGGGAGCCAAGAGACCCAGTACTTC
many,TRBV4-1,-,TRBJ2-7,CASSQDLIEGDYEQYF,TGCGCCAGCAGCCAAGATCTAATAGAGGGAGACTACGAGCAGTACTTC
-,TRBV28,-,TRBJ1-2,CVSSLLAVYGYIF,TGTGTCAGCAGTCTATTAGCAGTCTATGGCTACATCTTC
-,TRBV25-1,-,TRBJ2-2,CASSEYGGLNTGELFF,TGTGCCAGCAGTGAATATGGGGGGCTTAACACCGGGGAGCTGTTTTTT
many,TRBV24-1,-,TRBJ1-3,CATSPRGSGNTIYF,TGTGCCACCAGTCCGAGGGGCTCTGGAAACACCATATATTTT
many,TRBV6-2/TRBV6-3,TRBD1,TRBJ1-2,CASTTTGGKRYGYTF,TGTGCCAGCACCACAACAGGGGGCAAGCGGTATGGCTACACCTTC
many,TRBV20-1,-,TRBJ2-7,CSARETYEQYF,TGCAGTGCTAGAGAGACCTACGAGCAGTACTTC
-,TRBV12-5,-,TRBJ1-2,CASGLNRADGYTF,TGTGCTAGTGGTTTGAACAGAGCAGATGGCTACACCTTC
many,TRBV28,TRBD2,TRBJ2-5,CASSPGRDLQETQYF,TGTGCCAGCAGTCCTGGGAGGGACCTCCAAGAGACCCAGTACTTC
many,TRBV15,-,TRBJ2-7,CATSRVGTGYEQYF,TGTGCCACCAGCAGAGTGGGGACGGGCTACGAGCAGTACTTC
-,TRBV5-1,TRBD1,TRBJ2-2,CASKKTGGNTGELFF,TGCGCCAGCAAGAAAACAGGGGGCAACACCGGGGAGCTGTTTTTT
-,TRBV6-5,-,TRBJ2-7,CASSSHEGGYEQYF,TGTGCCAGCAGTTCCCACGAGGGGGGTTACGAGCAGTACTTC
many,TRBV2,-,TRBJ2-5,CASISRRWGAGETQYF,TGTGCCAGCATCTCCAGGAGGTGGGGGGCTGGTGAGACCCAGTACTTC
many,TRBV6-2/TRBV6-3,-,TRBJ1-2,CASSYGRAGPASPGQSNYGYTF,TGTGCCAGCAGTTACGGCCGAGCAGGCCCCGCCAGTCCAGGACAGTCTAACTATGGCTACACCTTC
-,TRBV12-3/TRBV12-4,-,TRBJ1-2,CASSPGTASYGYTF,TGTGCCAGCAGTCCTGGCACAGCAAGCTATGGCTACACCTTC